This entry lists 6 T cell receptor beta chains sequenced from one sample in a study of cytomegalovirus exposure and HLA in healthy donors. PCR employed 60 Vbeta and 13 Jbeta primers. Sequencing used immunoSEQ multiplex PCR; TCRdb keeps in-frame clones, though not all of them. The repertoire holds 45,000 to 75,000 clones, with around three quarters as singletons. The sample consisted of PBMCs. The receptors come from a woman in her sixties or seventies in good health and CMV-seropositive.

The chain combines TRBV2 with TRBJ1-5; D is undetermined. This CDR3 has 13 residues. V was trimmed by 8 bases and J by 3 bases, leaving 11 bases between them. The germline gives CDR1 SNHLY, CDR2 FYNNEI. CDR3 sequence reads: CASCQSFNQPQHF. The CDR3 DNA follows: TGTGCCAGCTGCCAGTCTTTCAATCAGCCCCAGCATTTT.

DNA of the CDR3: TGTGCTAGTGGTTTGCCATCAACAGGGGGAAACACCATATATTTT. This codes for CASGLPSTGGNTIYF. The chain recombines TRBV12-5 with TRBJ1-3; TRBD1 is a possible D gene (6 bases). The V end was cut by 2 bases, the J end by 4 bases, with 12 bases between. This CDR3 comprises 15 residues. Germline CDR1 reads LGHNT; CDR2 reads FRNRAP. The full variable domain, with the rest looked up from reference TRBV12-5 and TRBJ1-3, is DARVTQTPRHKVTEMGQEVTMRCQPILGHNTVFWYRQTMMQGLELLAYFRNRAPLDDSGMPKDRFSAEMPDATLATLKIQPSEPRDSAVYFCASGLPSTGGNTIYFGEGSWLTVV.

The rearrangement uses TRBV6-1 and TRBJ2-3; 7 positions match TRBD2. Germline V lookup: CDR1 MNHNS, CDR2 SASEGT. The CDR3 spans 15 residues. V was pared by 3 bases and J by 8 bases, with 11 bases of the junction left unmatched. CDR3: CASSEDGGLRVTQYF. In DNA form, the CDR3 reads TGTGCCAGCAGTGAGGACGGGGGGTTGCGTGTTACGCAGTATTTT.

The V call is TRBV6-5, the J call TRBJ2-7, with 11 bases that match TRBD2. Germline CDR1 is MNHEY and CDR2 is SVGAGI. With 6 bases clipped from V and 3 bases from J, the junction kept 7 bases outside the gene matches. The length of the CDR3 is 15 residues. The CDR3 nucleotides are TGTGCCAGCAGAGAGCTAGCGGGGGGCATCTACGAGCAGTACTTC. Translating it yields CASRELAGGIYEQYF.

V is TRBV18 and J is TRBJ1-1, with 9 bases matching TRBD1. CDR1 KGHSH and CDR2 LQKENI come from the germline V gene. The CDR3 consists of 14 residues. V shed 4 bases and J 1 base; nucleotides not matched to a gene: 1. The CDR3 loop is CASSLGQGNTEAFF. The CDR3 region has the DNA TGTGCCAGCTCACTGGGACAGGGGAACACTGAAGCTTTCTTT.

The rearrangement joins TRBV13 to TRBJ2-1; 14 bases align to TRBD2. J gave up 10 bases and V 5 bases, and 7 bases lay outside the gene matches. From germline, CDR1 is PRHDT and CDR2 FYEKMQ (reference sequence). The CDR3 runs to 15 residues. DNA for the CDR3: TGTGCCAGCAGCCTCAGACTAGCGGGGGGGCGGGAGCAGTTCTTC. Its translation is CASSLRLAGGREQFF.